This T cell receptor (beta chain) was captured by sequencing in a study of shared clonotypes between healthy human individuals. Study at large: A donor's plate count was three for CD4 naive and three for CD4 memory; CD8 naive had two and CD8 memory one.

A word on this clone: Its antigen is not known.

The study, taken as a whole, reports: On the whole, naive subsets had larger estimated richness than memory subsets had.

The donors were adults (healthy and HIV-negative) with no recent acute infections or vaccinations. In the study's own analysis: ImmunoSEQ output held junction-only sequences without quality scores, so filtering differed. Clones were read by immunoSEQ multiplex PCR, and TCRdb kept only the in-frame ones, dropping some. V and J calls and clone size come straight from that table; D and trimming were deduced from the DNA. The sample carries about 1.1 million clones, roughly 74% recorded once. Germline CDR1 and CDR2: MDHEN and SYDVKM. V dropped 10 bases and J dropped 5; count of bases not matched to a gene: 9. The CDR3 is 14 residues long.

The V gene is TRBV28, the J gene TRBJ2-1; 9 bases agree with TRBD2. The TCR was taken from a young man in good health. Some clones in this sample may be carry-over from other donors' samples. The sample was memory CD4+ T cells from PBMCs. Subset denoted: CD45RA-negative fraction. In nucleotides, the CDR3 is TGTGCCACCACTGGGAGCGGGAGGAACAATGAGCAGTTCTTC. Its translation: CATTGSGRNNEQFF.